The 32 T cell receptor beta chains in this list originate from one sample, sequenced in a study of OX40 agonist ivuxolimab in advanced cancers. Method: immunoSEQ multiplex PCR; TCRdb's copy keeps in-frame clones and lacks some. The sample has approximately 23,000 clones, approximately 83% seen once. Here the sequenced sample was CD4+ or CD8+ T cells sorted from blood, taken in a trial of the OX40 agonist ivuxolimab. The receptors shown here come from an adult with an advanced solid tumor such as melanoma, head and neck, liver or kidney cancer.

The CDR3 region is CASSDSTDTQYF. The CDR3 DNA follows: TGTGCCAGCAGCGACAGCACAGATACGCAGTATTTT. The V call is TRBV13, the J call TRBJ2-3; D unclear. The V gene lost 5 bases and the J gene lost 0 bases, with 3 bases spanning the gap. CDR1 is PRHDT and CDR2 is FYEKMQ in the germline V gene (reference sequence). The length of the CDR3 is 12 residues.

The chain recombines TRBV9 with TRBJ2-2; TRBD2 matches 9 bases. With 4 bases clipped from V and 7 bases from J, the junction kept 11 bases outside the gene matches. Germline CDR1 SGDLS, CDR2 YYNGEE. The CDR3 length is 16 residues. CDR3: CASSLPRAGGSGELFF. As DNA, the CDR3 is TGTGCCAGCAGCCTCCCTCGAGCGGGGGGTAGCGGGGAGCTGTTTTTT.

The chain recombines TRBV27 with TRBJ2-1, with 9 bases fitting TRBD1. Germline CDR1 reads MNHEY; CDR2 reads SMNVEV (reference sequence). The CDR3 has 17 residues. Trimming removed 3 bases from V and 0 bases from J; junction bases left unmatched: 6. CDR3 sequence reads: CASSLNRGPSSYNEQFF. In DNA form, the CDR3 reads TGTGCCAGCAGTTTGAACAGGGGGCCCAGCTCCTACAATGAGCAGTTCTTC.

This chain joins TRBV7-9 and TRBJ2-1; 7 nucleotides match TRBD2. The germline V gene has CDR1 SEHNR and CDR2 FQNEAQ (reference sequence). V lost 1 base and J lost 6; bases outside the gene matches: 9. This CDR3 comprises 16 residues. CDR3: CASSLDLAAPFNEQFF. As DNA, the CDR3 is TGTGCCAGCAGCTTAGATCTAGCGGCCCCTTTCAATGAGCAGTTCTTC.

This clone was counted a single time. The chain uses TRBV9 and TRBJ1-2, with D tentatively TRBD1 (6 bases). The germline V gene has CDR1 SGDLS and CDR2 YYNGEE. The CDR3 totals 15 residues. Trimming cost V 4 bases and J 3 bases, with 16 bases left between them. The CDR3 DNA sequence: TGTGCCAGCAGCCCATTCCGGGACACGGACTATGGCTACACCTTC. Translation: CASSPFRDTDYGYTF.

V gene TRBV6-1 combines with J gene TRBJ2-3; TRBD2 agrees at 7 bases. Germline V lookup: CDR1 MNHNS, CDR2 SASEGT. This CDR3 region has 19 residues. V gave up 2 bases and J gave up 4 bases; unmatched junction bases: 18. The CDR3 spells CASSEHLLEGRETADTQYF. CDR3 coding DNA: TGTGCCAGCAGTGAACACCTACTCGAAGGGCGGGAGACTGCAGATACGCAGTATTTT.

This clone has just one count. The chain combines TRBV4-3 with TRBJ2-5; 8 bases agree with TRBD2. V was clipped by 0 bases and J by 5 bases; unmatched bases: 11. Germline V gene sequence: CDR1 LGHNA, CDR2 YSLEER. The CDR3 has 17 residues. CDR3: CASSQDGSGSERETQYF. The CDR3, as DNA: TGCGCCAGCAGCCAAGATGGGAGCGGGAGTGAGAGGGAGACCCAGTACTTC.

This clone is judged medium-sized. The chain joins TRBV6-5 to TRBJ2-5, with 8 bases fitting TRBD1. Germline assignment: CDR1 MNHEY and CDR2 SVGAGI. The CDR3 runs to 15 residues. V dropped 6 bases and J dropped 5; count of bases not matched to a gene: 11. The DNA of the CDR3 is TGTGCCAGCAGGCGCGGACAGGGAGGATCGGAGACCCAGTACTTC. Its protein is CASRRGQGGSETQYF.

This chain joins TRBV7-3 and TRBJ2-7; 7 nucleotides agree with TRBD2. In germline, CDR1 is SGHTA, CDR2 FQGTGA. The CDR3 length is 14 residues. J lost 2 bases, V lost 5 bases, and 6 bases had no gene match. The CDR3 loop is CASSPIAGAYEQYF. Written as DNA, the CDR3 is TGTGCCAGCAGCCCGATAGCGGGCGCCTACGAGCAGTACTTC.

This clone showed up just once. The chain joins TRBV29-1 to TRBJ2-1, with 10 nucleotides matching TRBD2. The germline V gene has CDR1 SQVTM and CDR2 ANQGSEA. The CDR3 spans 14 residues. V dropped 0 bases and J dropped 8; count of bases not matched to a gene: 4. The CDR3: CSVEDRGLAYEQFF. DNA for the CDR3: TGCAGCGTTGAAGATCGGGGACTAGCGTATGAGCAGTTCTTC.

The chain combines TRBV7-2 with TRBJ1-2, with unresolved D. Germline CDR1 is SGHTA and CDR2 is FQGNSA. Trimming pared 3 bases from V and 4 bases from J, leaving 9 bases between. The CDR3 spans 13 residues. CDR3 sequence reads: CASSLGGPYGYTF. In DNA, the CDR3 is TGTGCCAGCAGCTTGGGAGGGCCCTATGGCTACACCTTC.

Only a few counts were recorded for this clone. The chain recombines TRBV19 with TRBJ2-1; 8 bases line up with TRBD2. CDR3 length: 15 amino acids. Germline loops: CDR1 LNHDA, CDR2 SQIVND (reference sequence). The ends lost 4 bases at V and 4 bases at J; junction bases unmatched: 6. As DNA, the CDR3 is TGTGCCAGTAGTAGATCAGCGGGAGCATACAATGAGCAGTTCTTC. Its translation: CASSRSAGAYNEQFF.

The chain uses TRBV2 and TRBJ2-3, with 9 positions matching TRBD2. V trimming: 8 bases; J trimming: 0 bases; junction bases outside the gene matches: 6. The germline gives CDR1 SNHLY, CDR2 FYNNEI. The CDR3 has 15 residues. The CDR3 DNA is TGTGCCAGCGGGGGACTAGCAGCTAGCACAGATACGCAGTATTTT. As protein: CASGGLAASTDTQYF.

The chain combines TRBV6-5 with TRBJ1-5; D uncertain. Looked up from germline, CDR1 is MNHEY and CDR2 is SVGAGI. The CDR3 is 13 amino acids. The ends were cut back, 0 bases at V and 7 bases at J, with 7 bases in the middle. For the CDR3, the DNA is TGTGCCAGCAGTTACTCGCGGATCCAGCCCCAGCATTTT. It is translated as CASSYSRIQPQHF.

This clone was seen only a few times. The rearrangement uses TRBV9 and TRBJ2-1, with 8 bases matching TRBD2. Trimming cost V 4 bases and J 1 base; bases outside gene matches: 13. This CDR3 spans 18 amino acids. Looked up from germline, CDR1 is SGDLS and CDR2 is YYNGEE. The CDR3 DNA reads TGTGCCAGCAGCCCAAGAGGGTCAGGCGGGGGGTCCTACAATGAGCAGTTCTTC. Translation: CASSPRGSGGGSYNEQFF.

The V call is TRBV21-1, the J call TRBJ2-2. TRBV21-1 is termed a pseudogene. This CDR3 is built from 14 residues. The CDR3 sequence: CASRGQVNTGELFF. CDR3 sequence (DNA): TGTGCCAGCAGAGGGCAGGTGAACACCGGGGAGCTGTTTTTT.

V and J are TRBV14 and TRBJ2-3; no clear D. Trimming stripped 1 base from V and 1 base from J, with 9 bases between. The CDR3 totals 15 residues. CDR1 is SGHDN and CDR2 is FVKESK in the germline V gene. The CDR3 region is CASSQVQFRTDTQYF. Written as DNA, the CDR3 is TGTGCCAGCAGCCAAGTTCAATTCCGCACAGATACGCAGTATTTT. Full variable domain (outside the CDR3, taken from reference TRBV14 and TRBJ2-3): EAGVTQFPSHSVIEKGQTVTLRCDPISGHDNLYWYRRVMGKEIKFLLHFVKESKQDESGMPNNRFLAERTGGTYSTLKVQPAELEDSGVYFCASSQVQFRTDTQYFGPGTRLTVL.

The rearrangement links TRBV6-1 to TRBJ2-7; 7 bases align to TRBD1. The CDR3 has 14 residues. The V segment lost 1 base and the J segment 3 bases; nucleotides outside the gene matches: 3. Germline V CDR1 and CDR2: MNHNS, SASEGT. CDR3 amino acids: CASSEEGGSYEQYF. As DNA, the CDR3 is TGTGCCAGCAGTGAAGAAGGGGGCAGCTACGAGCAGTACTTC.

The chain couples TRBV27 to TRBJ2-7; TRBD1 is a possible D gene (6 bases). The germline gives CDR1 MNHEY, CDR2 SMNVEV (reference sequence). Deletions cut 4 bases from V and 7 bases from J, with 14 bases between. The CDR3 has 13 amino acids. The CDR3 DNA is TGTGCCAGCAGTTCCGTGGGGGCGAGGGAGCAGTACTTC. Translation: CASSSVGAREQYF.

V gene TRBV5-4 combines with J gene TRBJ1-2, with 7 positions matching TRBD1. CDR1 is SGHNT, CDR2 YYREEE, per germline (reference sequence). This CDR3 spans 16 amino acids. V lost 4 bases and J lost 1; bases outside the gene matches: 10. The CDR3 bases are TGTGCCAGCAGCCCCGGGACAGCGGAAATTAACTATGGCTACACCTTC. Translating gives CASSPGTAEINYGYTF.

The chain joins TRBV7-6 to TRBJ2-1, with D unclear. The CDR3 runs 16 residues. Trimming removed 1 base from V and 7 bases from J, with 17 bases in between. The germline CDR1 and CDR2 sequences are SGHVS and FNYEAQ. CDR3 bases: TGTGCCAGCAGCTTAGTGGTCCCACAGACGAAGAATGAGCAGTTCTTC. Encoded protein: CASSLVVPQTKNEQFF.

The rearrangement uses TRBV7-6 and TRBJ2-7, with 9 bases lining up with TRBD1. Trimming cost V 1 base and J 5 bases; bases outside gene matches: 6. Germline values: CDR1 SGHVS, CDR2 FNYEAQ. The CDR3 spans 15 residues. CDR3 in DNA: TGTGCCAGCAGCTTAGAGGGACAGGGATTCGACGAGCAGTACTTC. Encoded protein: CASSLEGQGFDEQYF.

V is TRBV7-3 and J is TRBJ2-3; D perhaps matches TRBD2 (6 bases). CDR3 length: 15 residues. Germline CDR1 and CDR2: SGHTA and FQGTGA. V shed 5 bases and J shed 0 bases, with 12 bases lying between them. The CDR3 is CASSPGTVSTDTQYF. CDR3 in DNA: TGTGCCAGCAGCCCCGGGACTGTGAGCACAGATACGCAGTATTTT.

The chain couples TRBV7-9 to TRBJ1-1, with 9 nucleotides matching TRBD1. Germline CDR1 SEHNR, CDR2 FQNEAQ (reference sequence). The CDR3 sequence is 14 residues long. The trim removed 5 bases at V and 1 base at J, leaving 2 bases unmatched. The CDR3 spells CASSLGQGNTEAFF. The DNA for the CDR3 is TGTGCCAGCAGCCTGGGACAGGGGAACACTGAAGCTTTCTTT.

The CDR3 here is CASPPAGNSNQPQHF. CDR3 DNA sequence: TGTGCCAGCCCCCCGGCGGGGAATAGCAATCAGCCCCAGCATTTT. The J gene is TRBJ1-5, the V gene TRBV25-1; D unresolved. Trimming shortened V by 8 bases and J by 0 bases, and 14 bases separated the two germline ends. Germline V CDR1 and CDR2: MGHDK, SYGVNS. The CDR3 has 15 residues.

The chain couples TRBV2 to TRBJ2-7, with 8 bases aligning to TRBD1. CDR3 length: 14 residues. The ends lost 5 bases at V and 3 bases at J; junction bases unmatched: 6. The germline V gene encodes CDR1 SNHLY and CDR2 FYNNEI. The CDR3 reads CASSPWTGSYEQYF. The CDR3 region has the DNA TGTGCCAGCAGTCCATGGACAGGGAGCTACGAGCAGTACTTC.

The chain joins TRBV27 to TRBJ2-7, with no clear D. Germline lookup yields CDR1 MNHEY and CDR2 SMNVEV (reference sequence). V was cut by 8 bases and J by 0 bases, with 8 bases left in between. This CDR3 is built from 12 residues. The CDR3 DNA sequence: TGTGCCAGCGGGGTGATCTCCTACGAGCAGTACTTC. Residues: CASGVISYEQYF.

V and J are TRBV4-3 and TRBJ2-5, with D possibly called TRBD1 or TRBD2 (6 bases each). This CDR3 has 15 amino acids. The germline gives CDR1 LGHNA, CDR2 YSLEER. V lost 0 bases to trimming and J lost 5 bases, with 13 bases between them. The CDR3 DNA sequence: TGCGCCAGCAGCCAAGATAGGGGGGTGGGGGAGACCCAGTACTTC. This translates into CASSQDRGVGETQYF.

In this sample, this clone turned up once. The CDR3 DNA sequence: TGTGCCAGTTCTCCGGGACTATACAATGAGCAGTTCTTC. It is translated as CASSPGLYNEQFF. This chain joins TRBV19 and TRBJ2-1; 7 nucleotides align to TRBD2. Germline-derived CDR1 and CDR2 are LNHDA and SQIVND (reference sequence). CDR3 size: 13 residues. V lost 8 bases to trimming and J lost 4 bases; unmatched junction nucleotides: 5.

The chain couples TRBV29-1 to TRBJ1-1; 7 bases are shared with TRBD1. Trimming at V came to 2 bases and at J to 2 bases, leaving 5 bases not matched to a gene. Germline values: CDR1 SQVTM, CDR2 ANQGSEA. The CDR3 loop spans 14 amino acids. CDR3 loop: CSVETTGTNTEAFF. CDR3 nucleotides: TGCAGCGTTGAAACGACAGGGACTAACACTGAAGCTTTCTTT.

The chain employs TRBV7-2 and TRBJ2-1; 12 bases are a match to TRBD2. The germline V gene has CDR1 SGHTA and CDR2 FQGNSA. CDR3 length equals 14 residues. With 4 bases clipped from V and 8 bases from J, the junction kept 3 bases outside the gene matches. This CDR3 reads CASSSLAGGDEQFF. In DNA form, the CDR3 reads TGTGCCAGCAGCTCGCTAGCGGGGGGGGATGAGCAGTTCTTC.

The CDR3 here is CASSYLPGVNTGELFF. The CDR3 DNA follows: TGTGCCAGCAGTTACCTCCCCGGGGTGAACACCGGGGAGCTGTTTTTT. The V call is TRBV6-5, the J call TRBJ2-2, with D possibly matching TRBD2 (5 bases). Germline V CDR1 and CDR2: MNHEY, SVGAGI. V was pared by 2 bases and J by 1 base, with 11 bases between. The CDR3 consists of 16 residues.